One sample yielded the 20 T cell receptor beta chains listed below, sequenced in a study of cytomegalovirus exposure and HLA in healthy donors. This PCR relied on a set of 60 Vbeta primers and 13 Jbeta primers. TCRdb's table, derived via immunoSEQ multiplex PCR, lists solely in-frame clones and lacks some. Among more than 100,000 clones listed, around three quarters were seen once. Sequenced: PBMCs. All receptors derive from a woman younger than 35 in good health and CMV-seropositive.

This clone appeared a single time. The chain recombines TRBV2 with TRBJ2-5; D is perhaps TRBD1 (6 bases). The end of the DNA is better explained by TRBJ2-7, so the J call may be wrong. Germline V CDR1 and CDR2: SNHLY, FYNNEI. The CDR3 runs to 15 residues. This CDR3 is CASSEDRTRSYEQYF. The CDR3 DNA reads TGTGCCAGCAGTGAGGACAGAACAAGGAGCTACGAGCAGTACTTC.

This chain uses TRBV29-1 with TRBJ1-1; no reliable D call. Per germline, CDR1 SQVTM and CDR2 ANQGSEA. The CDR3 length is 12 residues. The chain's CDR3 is CTFRKGGTEAFF. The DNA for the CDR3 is TGCACCTTTCGTAAGGGAGGAACTGAAGCTTTCTTT.

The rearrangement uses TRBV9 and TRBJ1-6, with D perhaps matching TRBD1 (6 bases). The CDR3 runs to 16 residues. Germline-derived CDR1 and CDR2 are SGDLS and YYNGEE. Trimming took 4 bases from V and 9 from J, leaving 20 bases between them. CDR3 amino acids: CASSPLDRFSSSPLHF. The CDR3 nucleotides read TGTGCCAGCAGCCCCCTTGACAGGTTTTCTAGTTCACCCCTCCACTTT.

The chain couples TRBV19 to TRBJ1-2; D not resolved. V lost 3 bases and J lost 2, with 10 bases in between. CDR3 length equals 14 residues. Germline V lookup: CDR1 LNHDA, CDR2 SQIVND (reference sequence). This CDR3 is CASSIAASNYGYTF. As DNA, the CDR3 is TGTGCCAGTAGTATTGCCGCAAGCAACTATGGCTACACCTTC.

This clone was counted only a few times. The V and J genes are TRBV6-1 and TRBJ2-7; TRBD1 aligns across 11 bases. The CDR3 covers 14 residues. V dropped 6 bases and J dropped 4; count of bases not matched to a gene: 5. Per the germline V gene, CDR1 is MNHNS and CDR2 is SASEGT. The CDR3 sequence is CASSRTGGAYEQYF. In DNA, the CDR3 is TGTGCCAGCAGCAGGACAGGGGGCGCGTACGAGCAGTACTTC.

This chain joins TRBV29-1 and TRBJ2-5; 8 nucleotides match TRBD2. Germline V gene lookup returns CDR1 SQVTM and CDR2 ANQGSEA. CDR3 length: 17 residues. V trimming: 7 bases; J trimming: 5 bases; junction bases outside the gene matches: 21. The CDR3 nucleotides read TGCAGCGCGGGGGAAACCGGGACTAGAAGGGGTTGGGAGACCCAGTACTTC. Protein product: CSAGETGTRRGWETQYF.

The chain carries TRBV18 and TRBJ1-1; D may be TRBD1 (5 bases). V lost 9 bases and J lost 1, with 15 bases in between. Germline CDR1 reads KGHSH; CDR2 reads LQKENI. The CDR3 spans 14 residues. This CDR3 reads CASLNRSRNTEAFF. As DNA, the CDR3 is TGTGCCAGTCTTAACAGGTCAAGGAACACTGAAGCTTTCTTT.

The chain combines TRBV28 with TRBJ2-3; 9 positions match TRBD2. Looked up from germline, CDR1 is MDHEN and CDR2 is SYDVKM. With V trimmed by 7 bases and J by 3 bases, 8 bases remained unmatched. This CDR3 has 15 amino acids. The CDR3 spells CASTRAGGKTDTQYF. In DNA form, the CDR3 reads TGTGCCAGCACCCGTGCGGGAGGGAAGACAGATACGCAGTATTTT.

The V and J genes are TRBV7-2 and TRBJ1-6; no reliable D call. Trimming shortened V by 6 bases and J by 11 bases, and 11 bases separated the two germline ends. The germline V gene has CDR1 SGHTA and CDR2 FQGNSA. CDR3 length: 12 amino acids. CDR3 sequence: CASSFSGTPLHF. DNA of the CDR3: TGTGCCAGCAGTTTTTCCGGGACACCCCTCCACTTT.

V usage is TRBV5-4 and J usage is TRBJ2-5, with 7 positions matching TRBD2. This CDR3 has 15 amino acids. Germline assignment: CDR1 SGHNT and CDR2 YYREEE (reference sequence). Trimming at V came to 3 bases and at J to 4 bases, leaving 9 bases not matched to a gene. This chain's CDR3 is CASSSKREGRETQYF. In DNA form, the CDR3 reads TGTGCCAGCAGCTCCAAGCGGGAAGGAAGAGAGACCCAGTACTTC.

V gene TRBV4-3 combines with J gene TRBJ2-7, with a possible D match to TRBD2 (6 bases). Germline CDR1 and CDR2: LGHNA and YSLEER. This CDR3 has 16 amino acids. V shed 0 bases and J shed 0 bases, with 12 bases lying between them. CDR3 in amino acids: CASSQERGTLSYEQYF. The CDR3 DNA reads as TGCGCCAGCAGCCAAGAACGGGGGACCCTCTCCTACGAGCAGTACTTC.

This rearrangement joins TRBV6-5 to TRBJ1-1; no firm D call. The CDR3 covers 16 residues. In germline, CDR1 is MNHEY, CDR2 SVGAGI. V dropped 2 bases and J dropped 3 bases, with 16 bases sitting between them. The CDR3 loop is CASSYGFAMGDTEAFF. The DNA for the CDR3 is TGTGCCAGCAGTTACGGCTTCGCGATGGGAGACACTGAAGCTTTCTTT.

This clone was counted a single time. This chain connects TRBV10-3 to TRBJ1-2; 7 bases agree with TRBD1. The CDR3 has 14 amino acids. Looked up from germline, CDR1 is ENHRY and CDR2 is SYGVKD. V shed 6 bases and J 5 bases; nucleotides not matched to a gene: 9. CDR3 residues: CAISLGGAGYGYTF. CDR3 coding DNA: TGTGCCATCAGCCTAGGGGGCGCAGGGTATGGCTACACCTTC.

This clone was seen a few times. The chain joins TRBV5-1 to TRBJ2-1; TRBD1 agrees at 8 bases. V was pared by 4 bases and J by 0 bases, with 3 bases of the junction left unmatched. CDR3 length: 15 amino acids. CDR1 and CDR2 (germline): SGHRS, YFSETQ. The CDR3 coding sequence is TGCGCCAGCAGCCAACAGGGGGGCTCCTACAATGAGCAGTTCTTC. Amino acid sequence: CASSQQGGSYNEQFF.

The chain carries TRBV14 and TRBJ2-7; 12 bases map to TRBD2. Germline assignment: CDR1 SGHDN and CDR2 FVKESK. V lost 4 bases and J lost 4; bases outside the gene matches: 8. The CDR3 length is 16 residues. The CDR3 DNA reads TGTGCCAGCAGCCTCCTCGGGACTAGCGGGCTATACGAGCAGTACTTC. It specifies CASSLLGTSGLYEQYF.

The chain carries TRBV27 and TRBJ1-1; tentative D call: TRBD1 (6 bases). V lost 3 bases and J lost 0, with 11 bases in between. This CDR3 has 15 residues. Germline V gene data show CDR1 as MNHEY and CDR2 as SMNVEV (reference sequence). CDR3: CASSLAGAMNTEAFF. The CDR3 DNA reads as TGTGCCAGCAGTTTGGCGGGGGCTATGAACACTGAAGCTTTCTTT.

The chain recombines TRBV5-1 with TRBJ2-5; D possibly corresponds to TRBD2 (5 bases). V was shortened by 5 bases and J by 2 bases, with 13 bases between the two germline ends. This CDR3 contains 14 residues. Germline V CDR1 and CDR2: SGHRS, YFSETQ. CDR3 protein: CASRSLATQETQYF. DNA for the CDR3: TGCGCCAGCAGGTCCTTAGCGACTCAAGAGACCCAGTACTTC.

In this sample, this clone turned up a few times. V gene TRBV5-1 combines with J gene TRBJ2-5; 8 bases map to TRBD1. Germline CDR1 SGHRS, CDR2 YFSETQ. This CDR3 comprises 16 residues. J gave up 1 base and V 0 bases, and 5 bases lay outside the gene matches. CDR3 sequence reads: CASSLAAGGGQETQYF. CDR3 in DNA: TGCGCCAGCAGCTTGGCCGCAGGGGGCGGCCAAGAGACCCAGTACTTC.

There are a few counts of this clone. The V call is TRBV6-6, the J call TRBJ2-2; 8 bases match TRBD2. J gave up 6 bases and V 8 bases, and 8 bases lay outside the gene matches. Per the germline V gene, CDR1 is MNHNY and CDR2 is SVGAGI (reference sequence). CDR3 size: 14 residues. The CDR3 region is CASSAGTRAGELFF. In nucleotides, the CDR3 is TGTGCCAGCTCAGCGGGGACTAGGGCCGGGGAGCTGTTTTTT.

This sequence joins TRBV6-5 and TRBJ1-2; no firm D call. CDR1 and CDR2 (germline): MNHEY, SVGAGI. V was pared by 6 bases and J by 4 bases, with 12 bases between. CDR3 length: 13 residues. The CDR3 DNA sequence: TGTGCCAGCAGGACACACTCTCTCTATGGCTACACCTTC. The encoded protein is CASRTHSLYGYTF.